These 31 T cell receptor beta chains were sequenced from one sample in a study of blood T cell repertoires in COVID-19 (dated by TCRdb to 2020 to 2021). The protocol used for the library was the immunoSEQ multiplex PCR assay. TCRdb retrieved this table from immuneACCESS and kept in-frame rearrangements only. Not all clones are present; in checked studies, unresolved V genes account for under half, and no reason is known for the remainder. This sample is represented by 200,000 to 300,000 clones; 70% to 90% of them were singletons. Of the sample, 9.1% is held by the ten largest clones. The sequenced sample consisted of PBMCs or T cells enriched from blood (not recorded which). All receptors come from a woman in her forties or fifties with acute COVID-19.

The chain recombines TRBV11-3 with TRBJ1-1; D is undetermined. Trimming removed 2 bases from V and 2 bases from J, with 6 bases in between. This CDR3 contains 13 residues. Germline lookup yields CDR1 SGHNT and CDR2 YENEEA. Here the CDR3 DNA reads TGTGCCAGCAGCTTAAAGCTAAACACTGAAGCTTTCTTT. Protein: CASSLKLNTEAFF.

The V call is TRBV3-1 (or the pseudogene TRBV3-2), the J call TRBJ2-1, with D hard to call. V lost 1 base and J lost 4, with 17 bases in between. CDR1 is LGHDT, CDR2 YNNKEL, per germline (reference sequence). The CDR3 extends over 17 amino acids. CDR3 sequence: CASSQVESLVSYNEQFF. CDR3 in DNA: TGTGCCAGCAGCCAAGTCGAGAGCCTTGTTTCATACAATGAGCAGTTCTTC.

The rearrangement uses TRBV7-2 and TRBJ2-7; D perhaps matches TRBD1 (6 bases). Germline V gene lookup returns CDR1 SGHTA and CDR2 FQGNSA. This CDR3 comprises 14 residues. V shed 5 bases and J shed 4 bases, with 15 bases lying between them. The CDR3 region is CASSQRDTRYEQYF. For the CDR3, the DNA is TGTGCCAGCAGCCAAAGGGACACCAGATACGAGCAGTACTTC.

This chain's CDR3 is CASSPLPGRSEAFF. The CDR3, as DNA: TGTGCCAGCTCACCACTTCCAGGGAGGTCTGAAGCTTTCTTT. This rearrangement joins TRBV18 to TRBJ1-1; tentatively, D is TRBD1 (5 bases). CDR1 is KGHSH and CDR2 is LQKENI in the germline V gene. The CDR3 is made up of 14 amino acids. Trimming removed 1 base from V and 6 bases from J, with 12 bases in between.

The J gene is TRBJ1-4, the V gene TRBV7-9; 11 bases line up with TRBD1. The J segment lost 6 bases and the V segment lost 0 bases, leaving 3 bases of the junction unmatched. Germline V CDR1 and CDR2: SEHNR, FQNEAQ (reference sequence). There are 16 residues in the CDR3. Here the CDR3 reads CASSLAGTGGHEKLFF. As DNA, the CDR3 is TGTGCCAGCAGCTTAGCCGGGACAGGGGGACATGAAAAACTGTTTTTT.

This clone is a singleton in its sample. The chain links TRBV18 to TRBJ1-5; 7 bases fit TRBD1. Germline V gene lookup returns CDR1 KGHSH and CDR2 LQKENI. The ends lost 6 bases at V and 8 bases at J; junction bases unmatched: 13. The CDR3 totals 15 residues. CDR3 DNA: TGTGCCAGCTCCCGACAGGGAGAGGGACTGGAGCCCCAGCATTTT. Translation gives CASSRQGEGLEPQHF.

J is TRBJ1-1 and V is TRBV12-3 or TRBV12-4; weak D call: TRBD1 (5 bases). V was pared by 10 bases and J by 3 bases, with 12 bases between. CDR3 length equals 12 residues. The CDR3: CATRGWDTEAFF. The CDR3 coding sequence is TGTGCCACCCGGGGGTGGGACACTGAAGCTTTCTTT.

The chain joins TRBV12-3 or TRBV12-4 to TRBJ1-2; 7 nucleotides agree with TRBD1. With V trimmed by 6 bases and J by 5 bases, 6 bases remained unmatched. This CDR3 is built from 13 residues. The CDR3 reads CASRATGLYGYTF. The CDR3 bases are TGTGCCAGCAGAGCGACAGGGCTATATGGCTACACCTTC.

The chain recombines TRBV15 with TRBJ2-7; 8 nucleotides line up with TRBD2. The trim removed 4 bases at V and 3 bases at J, leaving 11 bases unmatched. Germline CDR1 is LNHNV and CDR2 is YYDKDF (reference sequence). The CDR3 contains 16 residues. The CDR3, as DNA: TGTGCCACCAGCACCCCCGGCGGGGGGTCTAACTACGAGCAGTACTTC. Amino acids: CATSTPGGGSNYEQYF. The variable domain in full, completed from reference TRBV15 and TRBJ2-7, reads DAMVIQNPRYQVTQFGKPVTLSCSQTLNHNVMYWYQQKSSQAPKLLFHYYDKDFNNEADTPDNFQSRRPNTSFCFLDIRSPGLGDTAMYLCATSTPGGGSNYEQYFGPGTRLTVT.

The J gene is TRBJ1-6, the V gene TRBV7-6, with D perhaps matching TRBD1 (5 bases). The CDR3 length is 15 residues. Deletions cut 1 base from V and 6 bases from J, with 10 bases between. Per the germline V gene, CDR1 is SGHVS and CDR2 is FNYEAQ. CDR3: CASSLGRQSNSPLHF. CDR3 in DNA: TGTGCCAGCAGCTTAGGCCGACAGTCTAATTCACCCCTCCACTTT.

This clone was observed once. This chain joins TRBV14 and TRBJ1-1; 9 bases map to TRBD1. Germline values: CDR1 SGHDN, CDR2 FVKESK. The V segment lost 0 bases and the J segment 1 base; nucleotides outside the gene matches: 12. This CDR3 contains 19 residues. CDR3 coding DNA: TGTGCCAGCAGCCAAGAAGTTGGATTACAGGGGGCGCGGAACACTGAAGCTTTCTTT. The encoded protein is CASSQEVGLQGARNTEAFF.

The rearrangement links TRBV6-5 to TRBJ2-7; D perhaps matches TRBD1 (5 bases). V lost 2 bases to trimming and J lost 6 bases, with 8 bases between them. From germline, CDR1 is MNHEY and CDR2 SVGAGI. The CDR3 extends over 12 amino acids. CDR3 sequence (DNA): TGTGCCAGCAGTTACAGGGGTCTCGAGCAGTACTTC. Protein product: CASSYRGLEQYF.

The rearrangement joins TRBV7-2 to TRBJ1-1, with 9 bases fitting TRBD1. CDR3 size: 17 residues. Germline lookup yields CDR1 SGHTA and CDR2 FQGNSA. V lost 1 base to trimming and J lost 0 bases; unmatched junction nucleotides: 6. The CDR3 sequence: CASSLVDRGRMNTEAFF. CDR3 DNA: TGTGCCAGCAGCTTAGTAGACAGGGGGAGAATGAACACTGAAGCTTTCTTT.

The rearrangement joins TRBV14 to TRBJ2-5; unclear D gene. The CDR3 is made up of 14 amino acids. Germline CDR1 reads SGHDN; CDR2 reads FVKESK. Trimming took off 5 bases at V and 1 base at J, with 11 bases between the two ends. The CDR3 region is CASSSRWAQETQYF. The CDR3 DNA reads as TGTGCCAGCAGCTCCCGGTGGGCCCAAGAGACCCAGTACTTC.

V gene TRBV2 combines with J gene TRBJ1-2; D remains ambiguous. Germline assignment: CDR1 SNHLY and CDR2 FYNNEI. The CDR3 is made up of 13 amino acids. V was clipped by 3 bases and J by 7 bases, with 12 bases between them. CDR3 sequence reads: CASSDLLSGGYTF. CDR3 DNA: TGTGCCAGCAGTGACCTCTTATCGGGTGGCTACACCTTC. Supplemented by reference TRBV2 and TRBJ1-2, the full variable domain reads EPEVTQTPSHQVTQMGQEVILRCVPISNHLYFYWYRQILGQKVEFLVSFYNNEISEKSEIFDDQFSVERPDGSNFTLKIRSTKLEDSAMYFCASSDLLSGGYTFGSGTRLTVV.

The rearrangement links TRBV4-1 to TRBJ1-3; 11 positions match TRBD1. The germline gives CDR1 MGHRA, CDR2 YSYEKL. The CDR3 is made up of 17 amino acids. With V trimmed by 4 bases and J by 3 bases, 8 bases remained unmatched. The CDR3 bases are TGCGCCAGCAGCCTCCTGGGGGACAGGGGGTTTGGAAACACCATATATTTT. Its translation is CASSLLGDRGFGNTIYF.

This chain connects TRBV3-1 (or the pseudogene TRBV3-2) to TRBJ1-1; D is undetermined. Germline V gives CDR1 LGHDT, CDR2 YNNKEL (reference sequence). V was clipped by 1 base and J by 11 bases, with 11 bases between them. This CDR3 contains 12 residues. The CDR3 loop is CASSQVTGGAFF. The CDR3 nucleotides are TGTGCCAGCAGCCAAGTTACGGGAGGCGCTTTCTTT.

The V call is TRBV30, the J call TRBJ2-3; possible D gene TRBD1, 7 bases. Germline CDR1 is GTSNPN and CDR2 is SVGIG (reference sequence). This CDR3 comprises 17 residues. V was trimmed by 3 bases and J by 3 bases, leaving 22 bases between them. In nucleotides, the CDR3 is TGTGCCTGGAGCCCCATCGGCGGAGGGGGCACGACAGATACGCAGTATTTT. Its protein is CAWSPIGGGGTTDTQYF.

The chain joins TRBV25-1 to TRBJ1-5; a weak D match, TRBD1 (5 bases). The CDR3 totals 15 residues. Trimming removed 1 base from V and 1 base from J, with 8 bases in between. Germline CDR1 MGHDK, CDR2 SYGVNS. CDR3 sequence (DNA): TGTGCCAGCAGTGAATTGGGGGGAAGCAATCAGCCCCAGCATTTT. It translates to CASSELGGSNQPQHF. The whole variable domain, filled in from reference TRBV25-1 and TRBJ1-5, reads EADIYQTPRYLVIGTGKKITLECSQTMGHDKMYWYQQDPGMELHLIHYSYGVNSTEKGDLSSESTVSRIRTEHFPLTLESARPSHTSQYLCASSELGGSNQPQHFGDGTRLSIL.

The chain links TRBV4-3 to TRBJ2-2, with D possibly TRBD2 on 7 matching bases. The germline V and J ends were trimmed by 4 bases and 7 bases, with 22 bases remaining between them. Germline V CDR1 and CDR2: LGHNA, YSLEER. The CDR3 is 17 amino acids. CDR3 in amino acids: CASSPKREGGRLGELFF. The CDR3 bases are TGCGCCAGCAGCCCGAAGAGAGAGGGGGGGCGTCTCGGGGAGCTGTTTTTT.

The rearrangement links TRBV7-8 to TRBJ2-7; 9 bases match TRBD2. The CDR3 has 18 amino acids. The V segment lost 2 bases and the J segment 5 bases; nucleotides outside the gene matches: 16. The germline gives CDR1 SGHVS, CDR2 FQNEAQ. CDR3 sequence reads: CASSLPMTPGLATNEQYF. The DNA for the CDR3 is TGTGCCAGCAGCTTACCCATGACACCGGGACTAGCTACCAACGAGCAGTACTTC.

This chain connects TRBV9 to TRBJ1-1; D is possibly TRBD1 (6 bases). This CDR3 is built from 14 residues. Deletions cut 4 bases from V and 2 bases from J, with 12 bases between. CDR1 and CDR2 from the germline V gene are SGDLS and YYNGEE. The CDR3 region is CASSMDSLNTEAFF. For the CDR3, the DNA is TGTGCCAGCAGCATGGACAGCCTCAACACTGAAGCTTTCTTT.

V is TRBV12-5 and J is TRBJ1-5, with 7 nucleotides matching TRBD1. V lost 0 bases and J lost 1; bases outside the gene matches: 6. This CDR3 region has 17 residues. Germline CDR1 is LGHNT and CDR2 is FRNRAP. CDR3 loop: CASGLVLGQASNQPQHF. The DNA of the CDR3 is TGTGCTAGTGGTTTGGTACTAGGACAGGCGAGCAATCAGCCCCAGCATTTT.

The rearrangement links TRBV7-2 to TRBJ2-2; TRBD2 agrees at 10 bases. In germline, CDR1 is SGHTA, CDR2 FQGNSA. After removal of 2 bases from V and 5 bases from J, the junction contained 2 bases not matched to a gene. This CDR3 is 15 amino acids long. The CDR3 DNA reads as TGTGCCAGCAGCTTAAGCGGGGGGGCAACCGGGGAGCTGTTTTTT. As protein: CASSLSGGATGELFF.

This clone was observed a single time. The chain couples TRBV27 to TRBJ1-1; 10 bases agree with TRBD1. Germline V CDR1 and CDR2: MNHEY, SMNVEV (reference sequence). Trimming removed 0 bases from V and 2 bases from J; junction bases left unmatched: 3. The CDR3 totals 16 residues. The CDR3 loop reads CASSLSGTGVNTEAFF. The DNA of the CDR3 is TGTGCCAGCAGTTTATCTGGGACAGGGGTTAACACTGAAGCTTTCTTT.

V gene TRBV4-3 combines with J gene TRBJ1-2, with TRBD1 matching 10 bases. Germline trimming cut 0 bases from V and 7 bases from J; bases unmatched to any gene: 5. There are 15 residues in the CDR3. CDR1 LGHNA and CDR2 YSLEER come from the germline V gene. The CDR3 here is CASSQDRDRGRGYTF. The CDR3 DNA reads as TGCGCCAGCAGCCAAGATAGGGACAGGGGTCGTGGCTACACCTTC.

The chain's CDR3 is CSVGSNNYGYTF. In DNA form, the CDR3 reads TGCAGCGTTGGTAGTAATAACTATGGCTACACCTTC. The chain combines TRBV29-1 with TRBJ1-2, with D unclear. Trimming left V 4 bases short and J 1 base short, with 7 bases between. The CDR3 runs 12 residues. Germline V gene lookup returns CDR1 SQVTM and CDR2 ANQGSEA.

V gene TRBV2 combines with J gene TRBJ1-1; D unclear. Trimming removed 10 bases from V and 1 base from J, with 13 bases in between. The CDR3 extends over 13 amino acids. Per germline, CDR1 SNHLY and CDR2 FYNNEI. The CDR3 DNA follows: TGTGCCACAGAAAGAGAGGGGAACACTGAAGCTTTCTTT. Amino acids: CATEREGNTEAFF.

This chain connects TRBV14 to TRBJ2-3; tentatively, D is TRBD2 (5 bases). Trimming shortened V by 1 base and J by 6 bases, and 14 bases separated the two germline ends. The CDR3 has 15 residues. The V gene's germline CDR1 is SGHDN and CDR2 FVKESK. Here the CDR3 reads CASSQVGAALDTQYF. CDR3 bases: TGTGCCAGCAGCCAAGTGGGAGCGGCACTTGATACGCAGTATTTT.

The rearrangement joins TRBV7-2 to TRBJ1-2, with D uncertain. CDR3 size: 14 residues. The germline V and J ends were trimmed by 0 bases and 5 bases, with 10 bases remaining between them. CDR1 SGHTA and CDR2 FQGNSA come from the germline V gene. As DNA, the CDR3 is TGTGCCAGCAGCTTAGCTCGCCTCCAGTATGGCTACACCTTC. Translation gives CASSLARLQYGYTF.

The chain combines TRBV11-2 with TRBJ2-1; the D gene is possibly TRBD1 (6 bases). Looked up from germline, CDR1 is SGHAT and CDR2 is FQNNGV. Deletions cut 5 bases from V and 4 bases from J, with 12 bases between. The CDR3 spans 14 residues. The CDR3 sequence: CASSDRDRYNEQFF. CDR3 bases: TGTGCCAGCAGCGACCGTGACAGGTACAATGAGCAGTTCTTC.